Listed below are T cell receptor beta chains from one sample, sequenced in a study of OX40 agonist ivuxolimab in advanced cancers. Repertoires were generated with immunoSEQ multiplex PCR, while TCRdb's copy carries only in-frame clones and drops some. The sample consists of about 62,000 clones, approximately 92% of them appearing once. The material sequenced was CD4+ or CD8+ T cells sorted from blood, taken in a trial of the OX40 agonist ivuxolimab. The receptors shown here come from an adult with an advanced solid tumor such as melanoma, head and neck, liver or kidney cancer. The CDR3 runs from the conserved cysteine through the conserved F or W. A D gene is named only where the DNA matches it firmly. A row's size may be missing; if present it is once, few, many or a size class.

>TRBJ2-7|TRBV27|.|.
CASSSGRVSTEQYF
TGTGCCAGCAGTTCAGGCAGGGTATCTACCGAGCAGTACTTC
>TRBJ2-5|TRBV11-2|.|.
CASSPTRPLKGFGETQYF
TGTGCCAGCAGCCCCACCCGCCCCCTGAAGGGGTTTGGGGAGACCCAGTACTTC
>TRBJ1-2|TRBV15|.|.
CATETGQGGNYGYTF
TGTGCCACCGAGACCGGCCAGGGAGGGAACTATGGCTACACCTTC
>TRBJ2-5|TRBV14|TRBD2|.
CASSPRTSGFGETQYF
TGTGCCAGCAGCCCTAGGACTAGCGGGTTCGGGGAGACCCAGTACTTC
>TRBJ2-7|TRBV5-1|.|once
CASSLAIFDSYEQYF
TGCGCCAGCAGCTTGGCAATTTTCGACTCCTACGAGCAGTACTTC
>TRBJ2-1|TRBV7-6|TRBD1|once
CASSLGTGSHEQFF
TGTGCCAGCAGCTTAGGGACAGGGTCCCATGAGCAGTTCTTC
>TRBJ1-1|TRBV4-3|.|.
CASSPGRQSLNTEAFF
TGCGCCAGCAGCCCCGGAAGACAGAGCTTGAACACTGAAGCTTTCTTT
>TRBJ1-2|TRBV7-9|TRBD1|.
CASSATDREGNYGYTF
TGTGCCAGCAGCGCCACGGACAGGGAAGGGAACTATGGCTACACCTTC
>TRBJ2-7|TRBV5-6|.|.
CASSPAFSRDGTYEQYF
TGTGCCAGCAGTCCTGCTTTCTCCCGGGACGGGACATACGAGCAGTACTTC
>TRBJ2-2|TRBV9|TRBD2|.
CASSVSTSASNTGELFF
TGTGCCAGCAGCGTCTCCACTAGCGCCTCGAACACCGGGGAGCTGTTTTTT
>TRBJ2-2|TRBV11-2|.|.
CASSLGTGTGELFF
TGTGCCAGCAGCTTAGGGACGGGCACCGGGGAGCTGTTTTTT
>TRBJ1-1|TRBV4-2|.|.
CASSQGAGTEAFF
TGTGCCAGCAGCCAGGGGGCGGGCACTGAAGCTTTCTTT
>TRBJ1-1|TRBV12-5|TRBD1|.
CATGQGRVTEAFF
TGTGCTACTGGACAGGGAAGAGTCACTGAAGCTTTCTTT
>TRBJ2-1|TRBV27|.|.
CASSPKGGLRIF
TGTGCCAGCAGTCCCAAAGGGGGGTTAAGGATCTTC
>TRBJ2-7|TRBV5-1|.|.
CASSTKGGTGILYEQYF
TGCGCCAGCAGCACAAAAGGGGGGACCGGAATTTTATACGAGCAGTACTTC
>TRBJ2-3|TRBV6-5|.|.
CASSYLLGDTQYF
TGTGCCAGCAGTTACCTTCTAGGAGATACGCAGTATTTT
>TRBJ1-1|TRBV10-3|TRBD1|.
CAISTGGYTEAFF
TGTGCCATCAGTACAGGGGGTTACACTGAAGCTTTCTTT
>TRBJ2-7|TRBV27|.|.
CASSLSVGQQDEQYF
TGTGCCAGCAGTTTATCAGTCGGTCAGCAAGACGAGCAGTACTTC
>TRBJ2-3|TRBV14|.|.
CASSQGRAYTDTQYF
TGTGCCAGCAGCCAAGGCAGGGCCTACACAGATACGCAGTATTTT
>TRBJ2-5|TRBV11-2|TRBD2|.
CASSFGLAPQETQYF
TGTGCCAGCAGCTTCGGACTAGCCCCACAAGAGACCCAGTACTTC
>TRBJ1-3|TRBV7-6|.|.
CASSFGGQGNTIYF
TGTGCCAGCAGCTTTGGAGGGCAAGGAAACACCATATATTTT
>TRBJ2-1|TRBV27|.|.
CASSFSTRGVNEQFF
TGTGCCAGCAGTTTTTCGACGAGAGGGGTCAATGAGCAGTTCTTC
>TRBJ1-1|TRBV19|TRBD1|.
CASSIESGGATEAFF
TGTGCCAGTAGTATAGAGTCAGGGGGAGCGACTGAAGCTTTCTTT
>TRBJ1-1|TRBV4-1|.|.
CASSHFLRSWEAFF
TGCGCCAGCAGCCACTTCTTACGGTCTTGGGAAGCTTTCTTT
>TRBJ1-1|TRBV19|.|.
CASSISTNTEAFF
TGTGCCAGTAGTATATCCACGAACACTGAAGCTTTCTTT
>TRBJ1-1|TRBV10-3|.|.
CAISDREANTEAFF
TGTGCCATCAGTGATCGGGAAGCGAACACTGAAGCTTTCTTT
>TRBJ1-2|TRBV12-5|TRBD1|.
CASGVTGANYGYTF
TGTGCTAGTGGAGTGACAGGGGCTAACTATGGCTACACCTTC
>TRBJ2-3|TRBV15|TRBD2|.
CATSRDELAGGTDTQYF
TGTGCCACCAGCAGAGATGAGCTAGCGGGGGGCACAGATACGCAGTATTTT
>TRBJ2-7|TRBV19|.|.
CASSNGYEQYF
TGTGCCAGTAGTAATGGATACGAGCAGTACTTC
>TRBJ1-3|TRBV4-1|.|few
CASSQDQGNTIYF
TGCGCCAGCAGCCAAGACCAGGGGAACACCATATATTTT
>TRBJ2-7|TRBV5-6|TRBD2|.
CASDRGGPSSYEQYF
TGTGCCAGCGATCGGGGGGGACCCAGCTCCTACGAGCAGTACTTC
>TRBJ2-5|TRBV5-6|TRBD2|.
CASRQGTSGRAGETQYF
TGTGCCAGCAGACAAGGGACTAGCGGGAGGGCCGGGGAGACCCAGTACTTC
>TRBJ2-1|TRBV9|TRBD1|.
CASSDGQGFEQFF
TGTGCCAGCAGCGACGGACAGGGATTTGAGCAGTTCTTC
>TRBJ1-1|TRBV2|.|.
CASSVGVGDTEAFF
TGTGCCAGCAGTGTAGGGGTAGGAGACACTGAAGCTTTCTTT
>TRBJ2-7|TRBV6-5|TRBD2|.
CASSYFGTSYEQYF
TGTGCCAGCAGTTACTTTGGGACTAGTTACGAGCAGTACTTC
>TRBJ2-7|TRBV14|.|.
CASSLHGQYRRREQYF
TGTGCCAGCAGCCTCCACGGACAGTATCGACGACGGGAGCAGTACTTC
>TRBJ1-2|TRBV6-5|TRBD1|once
CASSGRDRVAPGYTF
TGTGCCAGCAGTGGCCGGGACAGGGTGGCCCCTGGCTACACCTTC
>TRBJ2-7|TRBV6-1|.|.
CASSVGLDYEQYF
TGTGCCAGCAGTGTAGGACTGGACTACGAGCAGTACTTC
>TRBJ2-5|TRBV27|TRBD2|.
CASSSTGTSGRASTQYF
TGTGCCAGCAGTTCAACCGGGACTAGCGGGAGGGCCTCGACCCAGTACTTC
>TRBJ1-1|TRBV2|.|few
CASTQPGGTEAFF
TGTGCCAGCACCCAACCTGGGGGAACTGAAGCTTTCTTT
>TRBJ2-3|TRBV4-3|TRBD1|.
CASSLGQGWDTQYF
TGCGCCAGCAGCCTGGGACAGGGGTGGGATACGCAGTATTTT
>TRBJ1-1|TRBV10-2|TRBD1|.
CASSGGQLNTEAFF
TGCGCCAGCAGTGGGGGACAGCTGAACACTGAAGCTTTCTTT
>TRBJ2-1|TRBV5-4|.|.
CASSLTGTGEQFF
TGTGCCAGCAGCTTGACAGGGACGGGTGAGCAGTTCTTC
>TRBJ1-2|TRBV19|.|once
CASSIGQLSYGYTF
TGTGCCAGTAGTATTGGACAGTTAAGCTATGGCTACACCTTC